The text below deals with one T cell receptor beta chain. Its cognate antigen has yet to be identified. No base quality values were provided; no much bigger clone lies one nucleotide off. The study tested focal radiation therapy combined with CTLA-4 blockade (ipilimumab) in patients with chemo-refractory metastatic non-small-cell lung cancer. This sample stems from a study of radiotherapy plus CTLA-4 blockade in lung cancer (dated by TCRdb to the late 2010s). With respect to the entire study: Among the enrolled patients, roughly 19% had an objective response, and roughly 30% reached disease control. Study-level results and caveats: After treatment with radiotherapy and ipilimumab, TCR clones that originated in tumors expanded in peripheral blood. Early dynamic changes in blood T cell clones, together with increased serum interferon-beta after radiation, were reported as the strongest predictors of response.

Receptor libraries were prepared by the immunoSEQ multiplex PCR assay. TCRdb limited this immuneACCESS table to in-frame rearrangements with V and J called. A share of clones is missing; checked studies link under half to unresolved V genes, and the rest is unexplained. The sample data list roughly 32,000 clones, and around 70% of these were observed just once. The ten largest clonotypes hold 3% to 4.5% of the sample. CDR1 MNHNY and CDR2 SVGAGI were looked up in the germline V gene (reference sequence). The cysteine opens and the phenylalanine closes a CDR3 of 13 amino acids. Only the CDR3 region is kept as DNA, spanning 39 bases read in frame from base 1. Trimming leaves V shorter by 6 bases and J shorter by 6 bases, with the junction holding 4 bases beyond the gene matches.

The input for sequencing was peripheral blood, taken from a patient treated with radiotherapy plus ipilimumab. The V and J genes are TRBV6-6 and TRBJ2-3, and TRBD2 aligns with 9 junction nucleotides. The sequence was collected from a human donor with non-small cell lung cancer who had stable disease on radiotherapy plus ipilimumab. The CDR3 protein sequence reads: CASRVAGVDTQYF. The bases read TGTGCCAGCAGAGTAGCGGGAGTGGATACGCAGTATTTT.